These 17 T cell receptor beta chains originate from one sample sequenced in a study of cytomegalovirus exposure and HLA in healthy donors. It was with 60 Vbeta and 13 Jbeta primers that the PCR ran. Data came from immunoSEQ multiplex PCR; TCRdb stores just in-frame clones and leaves some out. The sample has under 150,000 clones. Material for sequencing was PBMCs. The receptors shown here come from a man in his forties or fifties in good health and CMV-seronegative.

The chain has TRBV5-1 and TRBJ2-3; 7 bases match TRBD1. The CDR3 consists of 14 residues. J lost 3 bases, V lost 3 bases, and 4 bases had no gene match. Germline-derived CDR1 and CDR2 are SGHRS and YFSETQ. In DNA, the CDR3 is TGCGCCAGCAGCTCCGGACAGGAGACAGATACGCAGTATTTT. The encoded protein is CASSSGQETDTQYF.

J is TRBJ2-7 and V is TRBV5-1, with 9 bases matching TRBD1. The CDR3 totals 16 residues. V was pared by 0 bases and J by 4 bases, with 8 bases of the junction left unmatched. Germline-derived CDR1 and CDR2 are SGHRS and YFSETQ. CDR3 in amino acids: CASSLGTGTGRYEQYF. The CDR3 DNA is TGCGCCAGCAGCTTGGGAACCGGGACAGGGAGGTACGAGCAGTACTTC.

The V call is TRBV6-5, the J call TRBJ2-7; TRBD1 matches at 8 bases. The V gene's germline CDR1 is MNHEY and CDR2 SVGAGI. This CDR3 comprises 14 residues. V dropped 7 bases and J dropped 2; count of bases not matched to a gene: 7. CDR3 region: CASIDRGRTYEQYF. CDR3 nucleotides: TGTGCCAGCATTGACAGGGGAAGAACCTACGAGCAGTACTTC.

The chain carries TRBV23-1 and TRBJ2-5; D unresolved. TRBV23-1 is assigned to the ORF class and has an uncertain function. CDR3 length: 13 residues. V lost 2 bases to trimming and J lost 2 bases, with 6 bases between them. CDR3 nucleotide sequence: TGCGCCAGCAGTCAAAAATATCAAGAGACCCAGTACTTC. This gives the protein CASSQKYQETQYF.

J is TRBJ2-2 and V is TRBV4-3; D is uncertain. V was pared by 0 bases and J by 1 base, with 9 bases between. CDR1 is LGHNA and CDR2 is YSLEER in the germline V gene. The CDR3 extends over 16 amino acids. This CDR3 reads CASSQDPVMNTGELFF. DNA of the CDR3: TGCGCCAGCAGCCAAGATCCGGTTATGAACACCGGGGAGCTGTTTTTT.

The V and J genes are TRBV4-3 and TRBJ2-1, with TRBD2 as a possible D gene (5 bases). The V end lost 3 bases, the J end lost 2 bases, and 11 bases lay between the germline ends. The germline V gene has CDR1 LGHNA and CDR2 YSLEER. The CDR3 runs to 15 residues. The CDR3 DNA is TGCGCCAGCAGCCACCTACCCGGGACCTACAATGAGCAGTTCTTC. This encodes CASSHLPGTYNEQFF.

The chain has TRBV4-2 and TRBJ2-3; TRBD2 agrees at 8 bases. The CDR3 sequence is 16 residues long. J gave up 4 bases and V 5 bases, and 11 bases lay outside the gene matches. Germline V gives CDR1 LGHNA, CDR2 YNFKEQ. This CDR3 reads CASSSRAGGRSDTQYF. The CDR3 DNA sequence: TGTGCCAGCAGCTCAAGGGCGGGGGGCAGGTCAGATACGCAGTATTTT.

This chain links TRBV21-1 with TRBJ2-7; the table calls TRBD1, which could not be checked here. TRBV21-1 is a known pseudogene. This CDR3 region has 11 residues. The CDR3 nucleotides are TGTGCCAGTACAGGGGTCGGTGAGCAGTACTTC. Amino acid sequence: CASTGVGEQYF.

The chain carries TRBV7-9 and TRBJ1-1; a possible D gene is TRBD1 (5 bases). V was clipped by 1 base and J by 3 bases, with 15 bases between them. The CDR3 totals 16 residues. CDR1 and CDR2 (germline): SEHNR, FQNEAQ (reference sequence). The CDR3 loop reads CASSLVDSREDTEAFF. DNA for the CDR3: TGTGCCAGCAGCTTAGTCGACAGTCGGGAGGACACTGAAGCTTTCTTT.

The rearrangement joins TRBV11-2 to TRBJ2-2; the D is unclear. CDR1 and CDR2 from the germline V gene are SGHAT and FQNNGV. The CDR3 contains 16 residues. Trimming removed 1 base at V and 2 bases at J, with 11 bases between. DNA for the CDR3: TGTGCCAGCAGCTTAGCCACAGCTCCCAACACCGGGGAGCTGTTTTTT. Amino acid sequence: CASSLATAPNTGELFF.

The chain has TRBV5-4 and TRBJ2-7, with D hard to call. V shed 2 bases and J shed 7 bases, with 13 bases lying between them. CDR3 length: 13 residues. Germline V lookup: CDR1 SGHNT, CDR2 YYREEE (reference sequence). In nucleotides, the CDR3 is TGTGCCAGCAGCTTTCCGACGGCCGGGGAGCAGTACTTC. It encodes CASSFPTAGEQYF.

This chain joins TRBV11-2 and TRBJ2-7; TRBD1 aligns across 8 bases. V gave up 5 bases and J gave up 3 bases; unmatched junction bases: 3. This CDR3 contains 13 residues. Looked up from germline, CDR1 is SGHAT and CDR2 is FQNNGV. This chain's CDR3 is CASSPDRVYEQYF. As DNA, the CDR3 is TGTGCCAGCAGCCCGGACAGGGTCTACGAGCAGTACTTC. Drawing the rest from reference TRBV11-2 and TRBJ2-7, the complete variable domain is EAGVAQSPRYKIIEKRQSVAFWCNPISGHATLYWYQQILGQGPKLLIQFQNNGVVDDSQLPKDRFSAERLKGVDSTLKIQPAKLEDSAVYLCASSPDRVYEQYFGPGTRLTVT.

This rearrangement joins TRBV18 to TRBJ2-3; possibly TRBD2 for D (6 bases). Trimming left V 3 bases short and J 5 bases short, with 15 bases between. The germline CDR1 and CDR2 sequences are KGHSH and LQKENI. The CDR3 has 15 amino acids. CDR3 sequence (DNA): TGTGCCAGCTCACCCCTGCGGGGCAAAGTAGATACGCAGTATTTT. It translates to CASSPLRGKVDTQYF.

The V gene is TRBV7-2, the J gene TRBJ2-6, with a possible D match to TRBD1 (6 bases). Germline V gene lookup returns CDR1 SGHTA and CDR2 FQGNSA. CDR3 size: 14 residues. Between the trimmed V and J ends, which lost 4 bases and 2 bases, there was a span of 6 bases. For the CDR3, the DNA is TGTGCCAGCAGCTCAGGGGCTGGGGCCAACGTCCTGACTTTC. It codes for CASSSGAGANVLTF.

This sequence joins TRBV7-9 and TRBJ2-3; possible D gene TRBD2, 6 bases. The CDR3 consists of 16 residues. The germline gives CDR1 SEHNR, CDR2 FQNEAQ (reference sequence). Deletions cut 1 base from V and 1 base from J, with 12 bases between. Here the CDR3 reads CASSLGAGGGTDTQYF. As DNA, the CDR3 is TGTGCCAGCAGCTTAGGCGCCGGGGGTGGCACAGATACGCAGTATTTT.

This chain connects TRBV6-6 to TRBJ2-7; D unclear. This CDR3 contains 14 residues. Trimming left V 2 bases short and J 6 bases short, with 14 bases between. Germline CDR1 reads MNHNY; CDR2 reads SVGAGI (reference sequence). CDR3 sequence: CASSYQSPSGEQYF. The CDR3 nucleotides read TGTGCCAGCAGTTACCAATCTCCTTCCGGCGAGCAGTACTTC.

The V call is TRBV2, the J call TRBJ1-2, with D possibly matching TRBD1 (6 bases). The V gene lost 6 bases and the J gene lost 3 bases, with 14 bases spanning the gap. Germline-derived CDR1 and CDR2 are SNHLY and FYNNEI. The CDR3 runs 14 residues. The CDR3 protein is CASRTTGYDYGYTF. The CDR3 DNA sequence: TGTGCCAGCAGAACTACAGGGTACGACTATGGCTACACCTTC.